The clone carrying this T cell receptor beta chain was counted many times. The antigen is not known. The V segment lost 1 base and the J segment 2 bases; nucleotides outside the gene matches: 7. Per the germline V gene, CDR1 is SEHNR and CDR2 is FQNEAQ (reference sequence). The CDR3 consists of 17 residues. The data belong to a study of T cells in Graves' hyperthyroidism and ophthalmopathy. Study-wide findings and caveats: Ophthalmopathy, which appeared later, was predicted by the model a median around 6.5 months before onset.

RNA transcripts provided the source from which TCR beta CDR3 regions were amplified. Primed by the HTBI set, a first-round RT-PCR was run on the TCR CDR3. TCRdb called the multiplex PCR reads again in MiXCR, with one record for every CDR3 protein. The sample has 300,000 or so distinct CDR3 sequences, around 23% seen once. Input material: blood. The chain employs TRBV7-9 and TRBJ2-2; 7 bases line up with TRBD2. This clonotype was obtained from a woman in her forties or fifties with Graves' hyperthyroidism. CDR3 bases: TGTGCCAGCAGCTTAGAGTCGACTAGCAGAAACACCGGGGAGCTGTTTTTT. As protein: CASSLESTSRNTGELFF. Combining the CDR3 with reference TRBV7-9 and TRBJ2-2 gives the whole variable domain DTGVSQNPRHKITKRGQNVTFRCDPISEHNRLYWYRQTLGQGPEFLTYFQNEAQLEKSRLLSDRFSAERPKGSFSTLEIQRTEQGDSAMYLCASSLESTSRNTGELFFGEGSRLTVL.